This paragraph covers one T cell receptor beta chain sequence. Its antigen is currently unknown. The sample originates from a study of T cell responses to AZD1222 COVID-19 vaccine. Study findings and constraints: Nearly half of spike-specific TCRs reportedly target variant regions that are unmutated in the B.1.351 and B.1.1.7 variants. Clonal diversity was possibly underestimated, and the donors were mostly white British, with more females. The repertoires were collected only after the peak T cell response.

The protocol was immunoSEQ multiplex PCR, while the TCRdb copy is restricted to in-frame clones and leaves out a portion. The table lists tens of thousands of clones, approximately 80% of them singletons. The CDR3 spans 13 residues. Looked up from germline, CDR1 is SGHTA and CDR2 is FQGNSA. V was clipped by 5 bases and J by 0 bases, with 7 bases between them. Combined were second doses at about 4 or about 12 weeks. The V and J genes are TRBV7-2 and TRBJ1-2; no definite D call. This receptor was obtained from an adult who received the AZD1222 COVID-19 vaccine. Sequenced here: peripheral blood, sampled 28 days after the second AZD1222 dose. CDR3 DNA sequence: TGTGCCAGCAGCCCTGACACTAACTATGGCTACACCTTC. Translating it yields CASSPDTNYGYTF. Filled out from reference TRBV7-2 and TRBJ1-2, the complete variable domain reads GAGVSQSPSNKVTEKGKDVELRCDPISGHTALYWYRQSLGQGLEFLIYFQGNSAPDKSGLPSDRFSAERTGGSVSTLTIQRTQQEDSAVYLCASSPDTNYGYTFGSGTRLTVV.